The 25 T cell receptor beta chains listed next were all sequenced from one sample in a study of blood T cell repertoires in COVID-19. Clones were read by immunoSEQ multiplex PCR, and TCRdb kept only the in-frame ones, dropping some. This sample yields fewer than 350,000 clones, of which roughly nine tenths are seen a single time; under 5% belongs to the top ten. Source material: peripheral blood. These TCRs come from a woman aged 55 to 70 with COVID-19, enrolled during active disease.

The chain recombines TRBV19 with TRBJ1-1, with D perhaps matching TRBD1 (6 bases). The CDR3 extends over 13 amino acids. V was pared by 7 bases and J by 10 bases, with 19 bases between. Germline V lookup: CDR1 LNHDA, CDR2 SQIVND (reference sequence). The CDR3 DNA reads TGTGCCAGTAACCCCAGGGGAGGGGGAAGAGCTTTCTTT. It encodes CASNPRGGGRAFF.

The chain joins TRBV5-8 to TRBJ1-1, with unresolved D. Trimming pared 4 bases from V and 1 base from J, leaving 8 bases between. Germline loops: CDR1 SGHTS, CDR2 YDEGEE. CDR3 length: 13 amino acids. CDR3 coding DNA: TGTGCCAGCAGCCTATGGAGGAACACTGAAGCTTTCTTT. Its translation: CASSLWRNTEAFF.

The V call is TRBV6-5, the J call TRBJ2-3; 12 bases map to TRBD2. This CDR3 is built from 14 residues. Germline V lookup: CDR1 MNHEY, CDR2 SVGAGI. The ends lost 7 bases at V and 11 bases at J; junction bases unmatched: 10. CDR3 nucleotides: TGTGCCAGCAAAGGGACTAGCGGGTCCTGGGGGCAGTATTTT. Protein: CASKGTSGSWGQYF.

This clone was counted between two and nine times. This chain joins TRBV6-5 and TRBJ1-2, with no clear D. Trimming left V 9 bases short and J 4 bases short, with 12 bases between. Germline lookup yields CDR1 MNHEY and CDR2 SVGAGI. This CDR3 has 12 amino acids. CDR3 coding DNA: TGTGCCAGAAGAGACAAGGCCTATGGCTACACCTTC. Protein sequence: CARRDKAYGYTF.

This chain links TRBV5-6 with TRBJ1-5, with 7 bases that match TRBD1. Germline CDR1 and CDR2: SGHDT and YYEEEE. This CDR3 spans 14 amino acids. The V gene end was trimmed by 4 bases and the J gene end by 6 bases; junction bases not matched to a gene: 7. The CDR3 DNA reads TGTGCCAGCAGCAAAGACAGGGTTAGTCAGCCCCAGCATTTT. Translating it yields CASSKDRVSQPQHF. The variable domain in full, with the rest retrieved from reference TRBV5-6 and TRBJ1-5, is DAGVTQSPTHLIKTRGQQVTLRCSPKSGHDTVSWYQQALGQGPQFIFQYYEEEERQRGNFPDRFSGHQFPNYSSELNVNALLLGDSALYLCASSKDRVSQPQHFGDGTRLSIL.

The rearrangement uses TRBV6-5 and TRBJ2-7; D is uncertain. The CDR3 contains 10 residues. Germline lookup yields CDR1 MNHEY and CDR2 SVGAGI. V shed 6 bases and J shed 5 bases, with 5 bases lying between them. CDR3 nucleotide sequence: TGTGCCAGCAGAGCCCACGAGCAGTACTTC. As protein: CASRAHEQYF.

V gene TRBV5-1 combines with J gene TRBJ1-2; D remains ambiguous. This CDR3 contains 16 residues. V was cut by 0 bases and J by 3 bases, with 15 bases left in between. Germline CDR1 reads SGHRS; CDR2 reads YFSETQ. DNA for the CDR3: TGCGCCAGCAGCTTGGGGCCATCGGGGTTCGACTATGGCTACACCTTC. Translated, it gives CASSLGPSGFDYGYTF.

The gene calls are TRBV2 and TRBJ1-5; a weak D match, TRBD1 (5 bases). The CDR3 length is 14 residues. Germline V gives CDR1 SNHLY, CDR2 FYNNEI. The V end lost 7 bases, the J end lost 7 bases, and 17 bases lay between the germline ends. The CDR3 DNA is TGTGCCAGCACCCGGGAGGGGATACGGCAGCCCCAGCATTTT. Translated: CASTREGIRQPQHF.

The chain joins TRBV7-2 to TRBJ2-7, with 8 bases that match TRBD1. The CDR3 sequence is 15 residues long. V shed 1 base and J 4 bases; nucleotides not matched to a gene: 6. From germline, CDR1 is SGHTA and CDR2 FQGNSA. This CDR3 reads CASSLGSQGAYEQYF. In DNA, the CDR3 is TGTGCCAGCAGCTTAGGAAGTCAGGGGGCTTACGAGCAGTACTTC.

The sample holds one count of this clone. The chain is built from TRBV6-5 and TRBJ1-6; D uncertain. The V end lost 6 bases, the J end lost 9 bases, and 12 bases lay between the germline ends. CDR3 length: 13 residues. Germline V gene data show CDR1 as MNHEY and CDR2 as SVGAGI. The CDR3 protein is CASRAGLGSPLHF. In DNA, the CDR3 is TGTGCCAGCAGGGCTGGGCTGGGTTCACCCCTCCACTTT.

The chain has TRBV9 and TRBJ2-4; TRBD1 aligns across 8 bases. The CDR3 sequence is 20 residues long. J gave up 1 base and V 3 bases, and 18 bases lay outside the gene matches. CDR1 and CDR2 from the germline V gene are SGDLS and YYNGEE. The CDR3 is CASSGRGWTGYLFAKNIQYF. The CDR3 DNA is TGTGCCAGCAGCGGGCGGGGCTGGACAGGGTATTTGTTCGCCAAAAACATTCAGTACTTC.

This chain uses TRBV19 with TRBJ1-5; D uncertain. Germline V lookup: CDR1 LNHDA, CDR2 SQIVND (reference sequence). The CDR3 extends over 15 amino acids. The V end was cut by 5 bases, the J end by 2 bases, with 13 bases between. The chain's CDR3 is CASSWPPGGNQPQHF. CDR3 coding DNA: TGTGCCAGTAGTTGGCCCCCCGGGGGCAATCAGCCCCAGCATTTT.

The chain carries TRBV5-1 and TRBJ2-3; 10 positions agree with TRBD1. V was pared by 4 bases and J by 0 bases, with 11 bases of the junction left unmatched. Germline V CDR1 and CDR2: SGHRS, YFSETQ. This CDR3 has 18 residues. The CDR3 region is CASSPGRQGAPSTDTQYF. The CDR3 DNA sequence: TGCGCCAGCAGCCCTGGCCGACAGGGGGCTCCTAGCACAGATACGCAGTATTTT.

The chain links TRBV5-1 to TRBJ2-7; 7 bases align to TRBD1. J lost 3 bases, V lost 0 bases, and 6 bases had no gene match. CDR3 size: 15 residues. The germline V gene has CDR1 SGHRS and CDR2 YFSETQ. CDR3 region: CASSLAAGGNYEQYF. The CDR3 DNA sequence: TGCGCCAGCAGCTTGGCGGCAGGGGGAAACTACGAGCAGTACTTC.

The V call is TRBV6-6, the J call TRBJ2-3, with 8 bases that match TRBD2. This CDR3 has 16 amino acids. Germline V CDR1 and CDR2: MNHNY, SVGAGI (reference sequence). Unmatched junction bases numbered 9, after V lost 6 bases and J lost 1 base. The CDR3 DNA is TGTGCCAGCAGCGAACCCCGGGGGGGACGCACAGATACGCAGTATTTT. Its protein product is CASSEPRGGRTDTQYF.

The sample holds one count of this clone. DNA for the CDR3: TGCAGCGTCCTGACAGTGAACACTGAAGCTTTCTTT. Amino acids: CSVLTVNTEAFF. The chain recombines TRBV29-1 with TRBJ1-1, with D perhaps matching TRBD1 (5 bases). CDR1 is SQVTM and CDR2 is ANQGSEA in the germline V gene. V gave up 6 bases and J gave up 0 bases, with 8 bases separating them. CDR3 size: 12 residues. The complete variable domain, with remaining parts taken from reference TRBV29-1 and TRBJ1-1, reads SAVISQKPSRDICQRGTSLTIQCQVDSQVTMMFWYRQQPGQSLTLIATANQGSEATYESGFVIDKFPISRPNLTFSTLTVSNMSPEDSSIYLCSVLTVNTEAFFGQGTRLTVV.

This clone was seen once. The CDR3 is CASSVDQGDNQPQHF. CDR3 DNA: TGTGCCAGCAGCGTAGATCAGGGGGACAATCAGCCCCAGCATTTT. The V and J genes are TRBV9 and TRBJ1-5, with 7 bases matching TRBD1. CDR3 length equals 15 residues. Looked up from germline, CDR1 is SGDLS and CDR2 is YYNGEE. Trimming cost V 0 bases and J 3 bases; bases outside gene matches: 3.

This clone was seen once. The V and J genes are TRBV5-4 and TRBJ2-3; 11 bases align to TRBD1. The junction had 7 bases not matched to a gene; V was cut back by 4 bases and J by 3 bases. Germline CDR1 and CDR2: SGHNT and YYREEE (reference sequence). The CDR3 sequence is 16 residues long. The CDR3 nucleotides read TGTGCCAGCAGCACCGGACAGGGGGCGCCAACAGATACGCAGTATTTT. Translation gives CASSTGQGAPTDTQYF. The variable domain in full, completed from reference TRBV5-4 and TRBJ2-3, reads ETGVTQSPTHLIKTRGQQVTLRCSSQSGHNTVSWYQQALGQGPQFIFQYYREEENGRGNFPPRFSGLQFPNYSSELNVNALELDDSALYLCASSTGQGAPTDTQYFGPGTRLTVL.

At least ten counts were recorded for this clone. The V and J genes are TRBV9 and TRBJ2-3; TRBD2 aligns across 8 bases. CDR1 and CDR2 (germline): SGDLS, YYNGEE. There are 18 residues in the CDR3. V gave up 1 base and J gave up 2 bases; unmatched junction bases: 12. CDR3: CASSVRPSVAGLTDTQYF. CDR3 DNA sequence: TGTGCCAGCAGCGTACGCCCCTCAGTAGCGGGGCTCACAGATACGCAGTATTTT.

This clone was recorded once. The V gene is TRBV19, the J gene TRBJ1-2; 8 bases agree with TRBD1. The length of the CDR3 is 12 residues. Per germline, CDR1 LNHDA and CDR2 SQIVND (reference sequence). CDR3 DNA: TGTATGAGGGGACAGGTCTCCCCTGGCTACACCTTC. Protein: CMRGQVSPGYTF.

This chain connects TRBV21-1 to TRBJ2-7; the table calls TRBD1, which could not be checked here. TRBV21-1 is a recognized pseudogene. The CDR3 is 12 amino acids. The CDR3 loop is CASSRQDHEQYF. The CDR3 DNA reads as TGTGCCAGCAGCCGACAGGACCACGAGCAGTACTTC.

This clone has only a few counts. J is TRBJ1-4 and V is TRBV7-9; 9 bases fit TRBD1. CDR1 SEHNR and CDR2 FQNEAQ come from the germline V gene (reference sequence). The V and J ends lost 2 bases and 5 bases, in that order; junction bases with no gene match: 3. The CDR3 loop spans 15 amino acids. CDR3 nucleotides: TGTGCCAGCAGCTTAACAGGGGGCCCGAATGAAAAACTGTTTTTT. This sequence encodes CASSLTGGPNEKLFF.

The chain joins TRBV28 to TRBJ1-2; D not certain. The CDR3 has 13 residues. The V gene's germline CDR1 is MDHEN and CDR2 SYDVKM. V was trimmed by 5 bases and J by 6 bases, leaving 13 bases between them. The CDR3 nucleotides read TGTGCCAGCAGTGAGTCGGGAGGGAATGGCTACACCTTC. As protein: CASSESGGNGYTF.

The chain couples TRBV7-9 to TRBJ2-5; 8 nucleotides align to TRBD1. V shed 1 base and J 5 bases; nucleotides not matched to a gene: 6. Germline V lookup: CDR1 SEHNR, CDR2 FQNEAQ (reference sequence). This CDR3 has 15 amino acids. CDR3 residues: CASSLGDRGRETQYF. CDR3 nucleotide sequence: TGTGCCAGCAGCTTAGGCGACAGGGGTCGCGAGACCCAGTACTTC.

The V call is TRBV19, the J call TRBJ1-5; TRBD1 matches 9 bases. The CDR3 runs to 16 residues. J was trimmed by 4 bases and V by 4 bases; bases with no gene match: 8. Germline CDR1 is LNHDA and CDR2 is SQIVND (reference sequence). The CDR3 nucleotides are TGTGCCAGTAGTAAACAGGGGGCTTTGGGAAATCAGCCCCAGCATTTT. Its protein is CASSKQGALGNQPQHF.